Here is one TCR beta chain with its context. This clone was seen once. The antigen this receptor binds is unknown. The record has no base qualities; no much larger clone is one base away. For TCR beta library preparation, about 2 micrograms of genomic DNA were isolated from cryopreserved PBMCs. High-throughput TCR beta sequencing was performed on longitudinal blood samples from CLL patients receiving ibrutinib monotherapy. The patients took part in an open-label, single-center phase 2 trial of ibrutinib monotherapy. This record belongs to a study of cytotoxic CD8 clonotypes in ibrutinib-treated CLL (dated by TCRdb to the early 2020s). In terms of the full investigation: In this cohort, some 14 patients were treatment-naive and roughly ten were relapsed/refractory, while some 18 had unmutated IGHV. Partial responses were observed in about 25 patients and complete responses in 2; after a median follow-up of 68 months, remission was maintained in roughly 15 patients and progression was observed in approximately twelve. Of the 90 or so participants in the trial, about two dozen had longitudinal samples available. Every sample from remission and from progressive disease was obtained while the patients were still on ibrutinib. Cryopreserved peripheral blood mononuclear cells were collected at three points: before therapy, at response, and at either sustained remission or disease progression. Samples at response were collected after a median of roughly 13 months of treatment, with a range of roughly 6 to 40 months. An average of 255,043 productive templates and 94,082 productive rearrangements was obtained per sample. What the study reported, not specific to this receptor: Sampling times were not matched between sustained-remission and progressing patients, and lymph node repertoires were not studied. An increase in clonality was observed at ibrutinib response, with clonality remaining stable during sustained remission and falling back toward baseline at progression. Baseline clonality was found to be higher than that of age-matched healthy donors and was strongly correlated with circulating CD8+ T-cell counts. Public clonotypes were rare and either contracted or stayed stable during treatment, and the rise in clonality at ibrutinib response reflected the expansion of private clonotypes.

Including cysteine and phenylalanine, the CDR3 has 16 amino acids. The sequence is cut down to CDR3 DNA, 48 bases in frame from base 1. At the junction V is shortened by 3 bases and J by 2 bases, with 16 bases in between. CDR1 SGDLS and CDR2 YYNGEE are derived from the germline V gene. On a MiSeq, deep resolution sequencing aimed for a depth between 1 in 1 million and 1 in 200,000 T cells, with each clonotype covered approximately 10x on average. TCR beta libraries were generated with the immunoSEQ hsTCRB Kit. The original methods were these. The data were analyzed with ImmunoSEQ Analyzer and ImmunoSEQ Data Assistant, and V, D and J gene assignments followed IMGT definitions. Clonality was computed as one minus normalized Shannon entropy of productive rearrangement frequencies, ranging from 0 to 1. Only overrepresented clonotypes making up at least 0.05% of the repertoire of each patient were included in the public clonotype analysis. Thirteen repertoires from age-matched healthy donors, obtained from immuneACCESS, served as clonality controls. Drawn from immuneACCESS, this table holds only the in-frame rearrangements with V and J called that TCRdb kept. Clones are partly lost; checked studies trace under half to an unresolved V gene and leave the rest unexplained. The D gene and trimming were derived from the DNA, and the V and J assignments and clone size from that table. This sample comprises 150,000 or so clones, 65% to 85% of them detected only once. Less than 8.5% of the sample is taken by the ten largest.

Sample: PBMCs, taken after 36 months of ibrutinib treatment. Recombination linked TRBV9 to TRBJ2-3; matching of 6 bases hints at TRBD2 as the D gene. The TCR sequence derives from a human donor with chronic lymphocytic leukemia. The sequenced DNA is TGTGCCAGCAGCGCGAGACTAGATGCTATCACAGATACGCAGTATTTT. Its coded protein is CASSARLDAITDTQYF.